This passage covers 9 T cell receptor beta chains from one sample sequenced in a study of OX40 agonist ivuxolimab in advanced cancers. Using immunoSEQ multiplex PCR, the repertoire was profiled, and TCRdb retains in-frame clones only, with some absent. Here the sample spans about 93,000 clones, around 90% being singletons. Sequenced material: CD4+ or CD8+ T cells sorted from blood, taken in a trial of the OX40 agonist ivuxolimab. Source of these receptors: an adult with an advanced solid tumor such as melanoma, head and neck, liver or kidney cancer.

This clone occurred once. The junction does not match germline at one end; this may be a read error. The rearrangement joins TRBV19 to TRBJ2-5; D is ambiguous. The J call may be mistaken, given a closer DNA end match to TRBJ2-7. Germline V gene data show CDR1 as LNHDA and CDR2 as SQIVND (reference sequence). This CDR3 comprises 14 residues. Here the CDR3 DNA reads TGTGCCAGTAGTATAGGTCTAGGCTCCCACGAGCAGTACTTC. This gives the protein CASSIGLGSHEQYF.

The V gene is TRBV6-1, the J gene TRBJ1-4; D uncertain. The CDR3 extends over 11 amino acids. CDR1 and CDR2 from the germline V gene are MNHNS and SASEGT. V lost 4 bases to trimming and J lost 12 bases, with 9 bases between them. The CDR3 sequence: CASSAGVELFF. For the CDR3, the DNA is TGTGCCAGCAGTGCGGGAGTTGAACTGTTTTTT.

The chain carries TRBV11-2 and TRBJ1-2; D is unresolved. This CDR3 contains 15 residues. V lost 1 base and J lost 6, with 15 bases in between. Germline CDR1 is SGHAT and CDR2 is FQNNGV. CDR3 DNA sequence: TGTGCCAGCAGCTTAGGCCTGGTACGAAGAGATGGCTACACCTTC. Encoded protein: CASSLGLVRRDGYTF.

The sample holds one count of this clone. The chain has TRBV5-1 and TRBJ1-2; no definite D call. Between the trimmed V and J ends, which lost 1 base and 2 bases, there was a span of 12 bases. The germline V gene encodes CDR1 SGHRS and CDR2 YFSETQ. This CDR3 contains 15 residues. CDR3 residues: CASSLSVSLNYGYTF. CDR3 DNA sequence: TGCGCCAGCAGCTTGTCGGTCAGCCTGAACTATGGCTACACCTTC.

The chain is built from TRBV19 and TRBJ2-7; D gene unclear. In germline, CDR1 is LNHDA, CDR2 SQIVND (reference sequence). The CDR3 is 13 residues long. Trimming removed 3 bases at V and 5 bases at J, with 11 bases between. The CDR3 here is CASSMAVYDEQYF. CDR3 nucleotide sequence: TGTGCCAGTAGTATGGCGGTTTATGACGAGCAGTACTTC.

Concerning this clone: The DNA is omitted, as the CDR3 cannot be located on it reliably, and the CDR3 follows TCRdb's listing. CDR3 loop: CASSLVVGAGTVLIEYF. The V gene is TRBV5-6, the J gene TRBJ2-3; TRBD2 was called by the table and not checked on the DNA. CDR1 is SGHDT and CDR2 is YYEEEE in the germline V gene. The CDR3 has 17 residues if both end residues are counted.

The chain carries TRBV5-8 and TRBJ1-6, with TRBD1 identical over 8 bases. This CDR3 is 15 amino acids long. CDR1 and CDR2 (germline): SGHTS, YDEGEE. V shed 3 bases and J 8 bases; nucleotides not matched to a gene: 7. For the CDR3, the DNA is TGTGCCAGCAGCTCAGGGGGCGTGTGGGATTCACCCCTCCACTTT. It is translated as CASSSGGVWDSPLHF.

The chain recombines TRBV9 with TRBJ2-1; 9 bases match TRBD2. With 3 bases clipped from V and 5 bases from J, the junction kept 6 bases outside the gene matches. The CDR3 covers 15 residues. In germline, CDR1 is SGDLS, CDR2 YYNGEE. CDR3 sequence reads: CASSASGRSDNEQFF. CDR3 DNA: TGTGCCAGCAGCGCAAGCGGGAGGAGCGACAATGAGCAGTTCTTC.

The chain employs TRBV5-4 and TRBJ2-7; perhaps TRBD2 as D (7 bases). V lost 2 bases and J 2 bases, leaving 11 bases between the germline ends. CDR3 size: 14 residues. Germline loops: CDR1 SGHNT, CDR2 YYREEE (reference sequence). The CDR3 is CASSLGGGPYEQYF. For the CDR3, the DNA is TGTGCCAGCAGCTTAGGCGGGGGCCCCTACGAGCAGTACTTC.